The sequence of this T cell receptor (beta chain) was determined in a study of CD8 T cells in ankylosing spondylitis. Whole-study results and caveats: What seemed typical of ankylosing spondylitis blood was a TCR beta motif built from several highly homologous variants.

This clonotype was detected many times. Its antigen is undetermined. The CDR3 contains 14 residues. Germline V gene lookup returns CDR1 MNHNS and CDR2 SASEGT. V shed 6 bases and J shed 9 bases, with 15 bases lying between them. Researchers built TCR beta libraries using quantitative 5'-RACE with molecular barcodes. TCRdb independently ran MiXCR on the 5' RACE reads; one entry per CDR3 protein. The sample lists 120,000 or so distinct CDR3 sequences, roughly 13% occurring once. The specimen sequenced was blood, either unsorted or a sorted T cell fraction (not recorded which). This TCR was recovered from a female donor with ankylosing spondylitis or in good health (not recorded which). This chain uses TRBV6-1 with TRBJ1-6; D uncertain. The CDR3 region has the DNA TGTGCCAGCAGACTTGGACGTGTAGGTTCACCCCTCCACTTT. It encodes CASRLGRVGSPLHF.